This TCR beta chain was documented in a study of beta chain features in type 1 diabetes. General study findings and limits: Type 1 diabetes patients showed a moderate but significant shortening of TCRB CDR3s in all four CD4+ subsets.

All of the isolated RNA was reverse transcribed, so expressed TCRB transcripts were sequenced. Approximately 3.6 million reads per sample on average were obtained from naive, central memory and regulatory T cell samples. TCRdb's copy holds only in-frame clones and misses some; the assay was immunoSEQ multiplex PCR. The sample has roughly 700,000 clones, around 15% seen once. A remark on this clone: Antigen specificity is unknown.

Trimming removed 3 bases at V and 3 bases at J, with 8 bases between. Germline values: CDR1 SGHVS, CDR2 FNYEAQ. This CDR3 has 14 residues. The chain links TRBV7-6 to TRBJ2-2; D is unresolved. The clonotype was recovered from a man younger than 35 with type 1 diabetes. The sample was naive CD4+ T cells from blood. DNA of the CDR3: TGTGCCAGCAGCTTGATAGAGGACACCGGGGAGCTGTTTTTT. It yields the protein CASSLIEDTGELFF.